These 24 T cell receptor beta chains share one sample of origin, sequenced in a study of T cells in tumors after PD-1 blockade. The protocol was immunoSEQ multiplex PCR, while the TCRdb copy is restricted to in-frame clones and leaves out a portion. The profile covers 10,000 to 15,000 clones, with 55% to 80% appearing a single time and about 25% taken by the ten largest. This material consisted of tumor tissue, taken before anti-PD-1 treatment. All receptors come from a human donor with cutaneous squamous cell carcinoma.

This chain joins TRBV19 and TRBJ1-2, with D possibly TRBD1 on 5 matching bases. CDR3 length: 15 residues. Trimming cost V 4 bases and J 7 bases, with 19 bases left between them. The germline gives CDR1 LNHDA, CDR2 SQIVND (reference sequence). CDR3 sequence reads: CASSTPWDLRGGYTF. DNA of the CDR3: TGTGCCAGTAGTACGCCTTGGGACCTGAGGGGTGGCTACACCTTC.

The chain joins TRBV5-1 to TRBJ1-4; the match to TRBD1 covers 7 bases. The germline gives CDR1 SGHRS, CDR2 YFSETQ. The CDR3 loop spans 19 amino acids. With 0 bases clipped from V and 0 bases from J, the junction kept 11 bases outside the gene matches. The CDR3 coding sequence is TGCGCCAGCAGCTTGGAGGACAGGCGGGGAACCGCAACTAATGAAAAACTGTTTTTT. Translating gives CASSLEDRRGTATNEKLFF.

The chain uses TRBV12-3 or TRBV12-4 and TRBJ2-7; 7 bases line up with TRBD2. Trimming removed 9 bases from V and 10 bases from J; junction bases left unmatched: 15. CDR3 length equals 13 residues. The CDR3 DNA sequence: TGTGCCAGTGGAAGCGGGGCCCATATCGCACAGTACTTC. This translates into CASGSGAHIAQYF.

This clone was detected only a few times. The chain employs TRBV29-1 and TRBJ2-5; D could derive from TRBD1 or TRBD2 (5 bases each). The ends were cut back, 5 bases at V and 2 bases at J, with 15 bases in the middle. The CDR3 runs to 14 residues. Looked up from germline, CDR1 is SQVTM and CDR2 is ANQGSEA. Written as DNA, the CDR3 is TGCAGCGTTCACGACGGGGCCGGGCAAGAGACCCAGTACTTC. Its translation is CSVHDGAGQETQYF.

The genes are TRBV5-1 and TRBJ2-5, with 8 positions matching TRBD2. The CDR3 is made up of 16 amino acids. V shed 0 bases and J 2 bases; nucleotides not matched to a gene: 6. Germline CDR1 reads SGHRS; CDR2 reads YFSETQ. CDR3 protein: CASSLAGSSGQETQYF. Here the CDR3 DNA reads TGCGCCAGCAGCTTGGCCGGGTCTAGCGGGCAAGAGACCCAGTACTTC.

This sequence joins TRBV7-2 and TRBJ1-3; D gene ambiguous. Germline assignment: CDR1 SGHTA and CDR2 FQGNSA. The CDR3 has 13 amino acids. V gave up 4 bases and J gave up 4 bases, with 8 bases separating them. CDR3 nucleotides: TGTGCCAGCAGCTCGGATTTAGGAAACACCATATATTTT. Protein sequence: CASSSDLGNTIYF.

The chain is built from TRBV4-1 and TRBJ2-1, with TRBD2 identical over 10 bases. The CDR3 is 16 residues long. The germline gives CDR1 MGHRA, CDR2 YSYEKL. V gave up 0 bases and J gave up 9 bases; unmatched junction bases: 8. CDR3 amino acids: CASSQDTLLAGSEQFF. For the CDR3, the DNA is TGCGCCAGCAGCCAAGACACCCTACTAGCGGGGAGTGAGCAGTTCTTC.

In DNA form, the CDR3 reads TGTGCCAGCTCACCCTGGACAGGCCCGAACACCGGGGAGCTGTTTTTT. Residues: CASSPWTGPNTGELFF. The J gene is TRBJ2-2, the V gene TRBV18; TRBD1 aligns across 7 bases. The junction had 4 bases not matched to a gene; V was cut back by 3 bases and J by 0 bases. The CDR3 length is 16 residues. Germline values: CDR1 KGHSH, CDR2 LQKENI.

The chain is built from TRBV19 and TRBJ2-3; 9 bases align to TRBD2. Losses at the gene ends were 4 bases for V and 3 bases for J; bases not matched to a gene: 5. The CDR3 is made up of 15 amino acids. Germline loops: CDR1 LNHDA, CDR2 SQIVND (reference sequence). This chain's CDR3 is CASSNSGSGTDTQYF. The CDR3 DNA sequence: TGTGCCAGTAGTAATAGCGGGAGTGGGACAGATACGCAGTATTTT. Full variable domain (outside the CDR3, taken from reference TRBV19 and TRBJ2-3): DGGITQSPKYLFRKEGQNVTLSCEQNLNHDAMYWYRQDPGQGLRLIYYSQIVNDFQKGDIAEGYSVSREKKESFPLTVTSAQKNPTAFYLCASSNSGSGTDTQYFGPGTRLTVL.

The chain recombines TRBV15 with TRBJ1-6; tentatively, D is TRBD1 (6 bases). Trimming removed 5 bases at V and 3 bases at J, with 8 bases between. This CDR3 comprises 14 residues. Per germline, CDR1 LNHNV and CDR2 YYDKDF (reference sequence). The CDR3 DNA follows: TGTGCCACCAGCGGACAGAACTATAATTCACCCCTCCACTTT. This gives the protein CATSGQNYNSPLHF.

This chain links TRBV24-1 with TRBJ1-2; TRBD1 might be the D (5 bases). Germline V gene data show CDR1 as KGHDR and CDR2 as SFDVKD. Trimming took off 7 bases at V and 8 bases at J, with 13 bases between the two ends. This CDR3 region has 12 residues. This CDR3 is CATSPGPLGYTF. The CDR3 DNA sequence: TGTGCCACCAGCCCGGGACCCCTAGGCTACACCTTC.

This CDR3 reads CASSQNSQETQYF. CDR3 nucleotides: TGTGCCAGCAGCCAAAATAGCCAAGAGACCCAGTACTTC. The chain joins TRBV14 to TRBJ2-5; D call uncertain. Trimming removed 2 bases from V and 1 base from J, with 5 bases in between. The CDR3 totals 13 residues. CDR1 and CDR2 (germline): SGHDN, FVKESK. The full variable domain, completed using reference TRBV14 and TRBJ2-5, is EAGVTQFPSHSVIEKGQTVTLRCDPISGHDNLYWYRRVMGKEIKFLLHFVKESKQDESGMPNNRFLAERTGGTYSTLKVQPAELEDSGVYFCASSQNSQETQYFGPGTRLLVL.

J is TRBJ1-1 and V is TRBV4-2; a possible D gene is TRBD1 (5 bases). CDR1 LGHNA and CDR2 YNFKEQ come from the germline V gene. Trimming pared 3 bases from V and 1 base from J, leaving 6 bases between. The CDR3 runs to 13 residues. The CDR3 protein is CASSQGGNTEAFF. The CDR3 DNA reads TGTGCCAGCAGCCAGGGGGGGAACACTGAAGCTTTCTTT.

This clone was counted between two and nine times. This rearrangement joins TRBV10-3 to TRBJ1-2, with D possibly matching TRBD1 (5 bases). The CDR3 runs to 15 residues. V gave up 6 bases and J gave up 1 base, with 15 bases separating them. Germline V gene data show CDR1 as ENHRY and CDR2 as SYGVKD. This CDR3 reads CAISGTSRGNYGYTF. CDR3 DNA: TGTGCCATCAGCGGGACTTCTCGCGGTAACTATGGCTACACCTTC.

This clone has a handful of counts. V and J are TRBV5-1 and TRBJ1-1, with unresolved D. The CDR3 is made up of 13 amino acids. Germline V lookup: CDR1 SGHRS, CDR2 YFSETQ. Trimming left V 2 bases short and J 2 bases short, with 7 bases between. The CDR3 bases are TGCGCCAGCAGCTTTAACAGAAACACTGAAGCTTTCTTT. This codes for CASSFNRNTEAFF.

The chain has TRBV11-2 and TRBJ2-1; TRBD1 or TRBD2 may be the D gene (5 bases each). Germline CDR1 reads SGHAT; CDR2 reads FQNNGV. This CDR3 contains 12 residues. Trimming left V 10 bases short and J 15 bases short, with 22 bases between. Here the CDR3 DNA reads TGTGCCACCCGGGGCCCTCAAACCAGAAGGTTCTTC. Translating gives CATRGPQTRRFF.

This clone has more than one count but fewer than ten. This chain uses TRBV14 with TRBJ1-1; TRBD1 is a possible D gene (5 bases). The CDR3 has 14 residues. The germline gives CDR1 SGHDN, CDR2 FVKESK. Trimming removed 2 bases from V and 8 bases from J, with 15 bases in between. CDR3 sequence (DNA): TGTGCCAGCAGCCAATTTCCCCGCGGACACGAAGCTTTCTTT. Residues: CASSQFPRGHEAFF.

The chain couples TRBV10-3 to TRBJ2-2; D is unclear. Per germline, CDR1 ENHRY and CDR2 SYGVKD. The CDR3 is made up of 12 amino acids. The ends were cut back, 1 base at V and 6 bases at J, with 3 bases in the middle. CDR3 loop: CAISEFPGELFF. DNA for the CDR3: TGTGCCATCAGTGAGTTTCCCGGGGAGCTGTTTTTT.

This clone is termed medium-sized. The DNA for the CDR3 is TGTGCCAGCAGTGAGCTTGACGGGGGGTTAGGGACCCAGTACTTC. It encodes CASSELDGGLGTQYF. The chain has TRBV6-1 and TRBJ2-5; 7 bases map to TRBD2. The CDR3 has 15 amino acids. Germline assignment: CDR1 MNHNS and CDR2 SASEGT. With V trimmed by 3 bases and J by 7 bases, 11 bases remained unmatched.

The chain is built from TRBV9 and TRBJ2-5, with D unresolved. Germline V gene sequence: CDR1 SGDLS, CDR2 YYNGEE. The V and J ends lost 0 bases and 5 bases respectively, with 14 bases between them. The CDR3 is made up of 15 amino acids. CDR3 sequence: CASSVGLSLLETQYF. The CDR3 DNA sequence: TGTGCCAGCAGCGTAGGGCTTTCCCTGCTGGAGACCCAGTACTTC.

The CDR3 reads CASSPVGGYYNEQFF. The CDR3 DNA follows: TGTGCCAGCAGCCCCGTGGGGGGCTACTACAATGAGCAGTTCTTC. The genes are TRBV7-3 and TRBJ2-1; D assignment may be TRBD1 or TRBD2 (6 bases each). The V end lost 5 bases, the J end lost 3 bases, and 14 bases lay between the germline ends. Germline loops: CDR1 SGHTA, CDR2 FQGTGA. The CDR3 is 15 amino acids.

Concerning this clone itself: Other DNA sequences in the sample encode the same CDR3. The rearrangement joins TRBV7-6 to TRBJ2-3, with D perhaps TRBD2 (5 bases). With 5 bases removed from V and 1 base from J, the gap between germline ends came to 10 bases. CDR3 length equals 14 residues. Germline lookup yields CDR1 SGHVS and CDR2 FNYEAQ. The CDR3 sequence is CASSPGTRTDTQYF. In nucleotides, the CDR3 is TGTGCCAGCAGCCCGGGAACCCGCACAGATACGCAGTATTTT. The complete variable domain, with remaining parts taken from reference TRBV7-6 and TRBJ2-3, reads GAGVSQSPRYKVTKRGQDVALRCDPISGHVSLYWYRQALGQGPEFLTYFNYEAQQDKSGLPNDRFSAERPEGSISTLTIQRTEQRDSAMYRCASSPGTRTDTQYFGPGTRLTVL.

V gene TRBV19 combines with J gene TRBJ2-7; no definite D call. The CDR3 runs to 15 residues. From germline, CDR1 is LNHDA and CDR2 SQIVND (reference sequence). The V and J ends lost 1 base and 3 bases respectively, with 13 bases between them. The CDR3 loop reads CASSIGPVSFYEQYF. The CDR3 DNA reads as TGTGCCAGTAGTATAGGGCCAGTTAGCTTCTACGAGCAGTACTTC.

The rearrangement links TRBV11-2 to TRBJ2-4, with D uncertain. Germline values: CDR1 SGHAT, CDR2 FQNNGV. CDR3 length: 14 residues. The V and J ends lost 7 bases and 0 bases respectively, with 10 bases between them. CDR3 nucleotides: TGTGCCAGCACCCTGCACCTAGCCAAAAACATTCAGTACTTC. Protein product: CASTLHLAKNIQYF.